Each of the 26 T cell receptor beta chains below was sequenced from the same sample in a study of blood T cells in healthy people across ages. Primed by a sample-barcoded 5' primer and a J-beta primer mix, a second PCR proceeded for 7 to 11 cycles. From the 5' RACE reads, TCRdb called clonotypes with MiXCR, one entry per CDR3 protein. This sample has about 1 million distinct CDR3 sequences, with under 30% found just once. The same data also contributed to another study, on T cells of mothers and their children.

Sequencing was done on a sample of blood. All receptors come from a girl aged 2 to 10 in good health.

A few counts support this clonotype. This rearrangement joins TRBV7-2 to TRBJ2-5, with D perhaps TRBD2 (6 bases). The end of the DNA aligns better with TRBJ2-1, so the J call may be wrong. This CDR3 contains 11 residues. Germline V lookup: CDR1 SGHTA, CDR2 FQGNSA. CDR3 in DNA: TGTGCCAGCAGCTTCGGACTAGAGCAGTTCTTC. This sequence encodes CASSFGLEQFF.

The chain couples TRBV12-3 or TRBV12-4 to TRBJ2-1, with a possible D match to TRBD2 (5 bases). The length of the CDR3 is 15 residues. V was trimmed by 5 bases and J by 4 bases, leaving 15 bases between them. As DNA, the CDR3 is TGTGCCAGCAGTACGTTGTCTAGCTCTTACAATGAGCAGTTCTTC. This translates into CASSTLSSSYNEQFF.

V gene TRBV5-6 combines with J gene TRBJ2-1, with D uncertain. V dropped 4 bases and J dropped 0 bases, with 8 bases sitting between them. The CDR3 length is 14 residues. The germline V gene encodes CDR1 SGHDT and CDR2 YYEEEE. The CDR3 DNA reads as TGTGCCAGCAGCATGGTGAGCTCCTACAATGAGCAGTTCTTC. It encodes CASSMVSSYNEQFF.

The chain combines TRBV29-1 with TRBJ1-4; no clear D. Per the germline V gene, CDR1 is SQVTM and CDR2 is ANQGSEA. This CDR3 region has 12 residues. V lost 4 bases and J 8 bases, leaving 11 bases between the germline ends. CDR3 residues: CSVGGGGEKLFF. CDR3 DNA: TGCAGCGTTGGAGGAGGAGGCGAAAAACTGTTTTTT.

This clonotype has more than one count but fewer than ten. This chain's CDR3 is CASSSGTGALSNQPQHF. CDR3 coding DNA: TGTGCCAGCAGCTCCGGGACAGGGGCCCTCAGCAATCAGCCCCAGCATTTT. This rearrangement joins TRBV6-1 to TRBJ1-5, with TRBD1 matching over 10 bases. J gave up 1 base and V 6 bases, and 9 bases lay outside the gene matches. Germline values: CDR1 MNHNS, CDR2 SASEGT. This CDR3 has 17 residues.

Here the CDR3 DNA reads TGTGCCAGCAGCGTAGCTAGCGGGAGGGGCCAAGAGACCCAGTACTTC. As protein: CASSVASGRGQETQYF. This chain joins TRBV9 and TRBJ2-5, with 12 bases aligning to TRBD2. Germline V gene sequence: CDR1 SGDLS, CDR2 YYNGEE. V trimming: 0 bases; J trimming: 1 base; junction bases outside the gene matches: 1. The CDR3 has 16 amino acids.

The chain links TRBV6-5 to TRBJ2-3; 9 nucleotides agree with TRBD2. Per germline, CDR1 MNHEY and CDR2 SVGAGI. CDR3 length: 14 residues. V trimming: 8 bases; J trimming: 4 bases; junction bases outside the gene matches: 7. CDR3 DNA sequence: TGTGCCAGCCGCGGGGGGGAGGTTCCAGATACGCAGTATTTT. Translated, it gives CASRGGEVPDTQYF.

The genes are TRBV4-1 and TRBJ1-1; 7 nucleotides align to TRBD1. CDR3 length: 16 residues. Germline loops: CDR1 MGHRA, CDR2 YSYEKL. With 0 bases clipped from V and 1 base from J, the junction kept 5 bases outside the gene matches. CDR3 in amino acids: CASSQDSPGGNTEAFF. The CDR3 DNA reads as TGCGCCAGCAGCCAAGATTCGCCAGGGGGGAACACTGAAGCTTTCTTT.

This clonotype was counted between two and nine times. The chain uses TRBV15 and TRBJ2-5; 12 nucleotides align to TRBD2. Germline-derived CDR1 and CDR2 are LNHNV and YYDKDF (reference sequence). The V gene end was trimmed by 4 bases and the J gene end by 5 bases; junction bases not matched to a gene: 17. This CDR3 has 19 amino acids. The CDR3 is CATSKPGLAGIPSAETQYF. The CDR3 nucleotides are TGTGCCACCAGCAAACCGGGACTAGCGGGTATCCCCTCGGCGGAGACCCAGTACTTC.

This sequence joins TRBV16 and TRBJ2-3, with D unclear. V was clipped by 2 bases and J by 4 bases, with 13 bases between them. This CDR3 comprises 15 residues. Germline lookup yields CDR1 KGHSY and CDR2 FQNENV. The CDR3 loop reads CASSQLQFRADTQYF. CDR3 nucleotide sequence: TGTGCCAGCAGCCAACTCCAGTTCCGCGCAGATACGCAGTATTTT.

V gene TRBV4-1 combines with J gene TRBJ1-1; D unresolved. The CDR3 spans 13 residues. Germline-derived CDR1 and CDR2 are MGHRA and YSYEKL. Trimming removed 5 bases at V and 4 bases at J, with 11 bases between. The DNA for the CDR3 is TGCGCCAGCAGCGTTAGAGCTGGCACTGAAGCTTTCTTT. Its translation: CASSVRAGTEAFF.

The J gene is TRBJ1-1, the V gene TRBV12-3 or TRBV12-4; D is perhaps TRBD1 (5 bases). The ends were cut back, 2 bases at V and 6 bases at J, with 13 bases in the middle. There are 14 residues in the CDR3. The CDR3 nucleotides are TGTGCCAGCAGTTTACTCAGCCAGGGTGCTGAAGCTTTCTTT. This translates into CASSLLSQGAEAFF.

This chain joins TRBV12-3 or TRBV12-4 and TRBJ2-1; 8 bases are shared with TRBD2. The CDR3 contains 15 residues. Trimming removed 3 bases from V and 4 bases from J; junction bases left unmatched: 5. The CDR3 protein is CASSFVLAEYNEQFF. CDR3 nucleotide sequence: TGTGCCAGCAGTTTTGTACTAGCGGAATACAATGAGCAGTTCTTC.

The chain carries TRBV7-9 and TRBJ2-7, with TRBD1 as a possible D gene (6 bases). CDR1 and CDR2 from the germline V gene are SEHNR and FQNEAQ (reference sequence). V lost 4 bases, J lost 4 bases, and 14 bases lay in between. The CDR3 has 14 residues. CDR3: CASSYQGSLYEQYF. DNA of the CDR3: TGTGCCAGCAGCTACCAGGGGTCGTTGTACGAGCAGTACTTC.

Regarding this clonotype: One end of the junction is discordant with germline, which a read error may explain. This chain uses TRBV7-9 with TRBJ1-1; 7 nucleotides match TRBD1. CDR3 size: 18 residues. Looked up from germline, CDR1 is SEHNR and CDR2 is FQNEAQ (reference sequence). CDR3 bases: TGTGCCAGCAGTAATCCCGGACAGGAACGACAACAGAACACTGACGCTTTCTTT. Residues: CASSNPGQERQQNTDAFF.

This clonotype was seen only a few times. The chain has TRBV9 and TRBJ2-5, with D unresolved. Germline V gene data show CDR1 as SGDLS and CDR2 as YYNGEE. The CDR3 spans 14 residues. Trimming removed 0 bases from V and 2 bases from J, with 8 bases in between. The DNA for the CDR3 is TGTGCCAGCAGCGTAGGTAGCAATCAAGAGACCCAGTACTTC. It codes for CASSVGSNQETQYF. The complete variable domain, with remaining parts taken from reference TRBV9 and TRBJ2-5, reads DSGVTQTPKHLITATGQRVTLRCSPRSGDLSVYWYQQSLDQGLQFLIQYYNGEERAKGNILERFSAQQFPDLHSELNLSSLELGDSALYFCASSVGSNQETQYFGPGTRLLVL.

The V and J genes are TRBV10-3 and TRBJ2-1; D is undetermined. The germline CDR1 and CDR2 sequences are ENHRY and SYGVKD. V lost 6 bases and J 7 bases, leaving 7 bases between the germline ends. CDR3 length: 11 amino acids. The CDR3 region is CAIRALNEQFF. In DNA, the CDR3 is TGTGCCATCAGAGCATTGAATGAGCAGTTCTTC.

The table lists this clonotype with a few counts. The CDR3: CASLDSGVYSNQPQHF. The CDR3 DNA is TGTGCCAGCTTGGACAGCGGCGTCTATAGCAATCAGCCCCAGCATTTT. V and J are TRBV6-1 and TRBJ1-5; maybe TRBD1 (6 bases). V lost 8 bases, J lost 0 bases, and 17 bases lay in between. CDR3 length equals 16 residues. In germline, CDR1 is MNHNS, CDR2 SASEGT.

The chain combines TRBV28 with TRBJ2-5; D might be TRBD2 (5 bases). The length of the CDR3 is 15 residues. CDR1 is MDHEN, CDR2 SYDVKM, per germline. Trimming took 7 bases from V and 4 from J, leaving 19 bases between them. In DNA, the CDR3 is TGTGCCAGCATATCGGGGTTGGAGTTTGGAGAGACCCAGTACTTC. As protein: CASISGLEFGETQYF.

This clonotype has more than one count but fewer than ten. The CDR3 region is CAISEKLGYTF. CDR3 in DNA: TGTGCCATCAGTGAAAAACTGGGCTACACCTTC. V is TRBV10-3 and J is TRBJ1-2; D unresolved. This CDR3 is built from 11 residues. V was clipped by 3 bases and J by 8 bases, with 7 bases between them. The germline V gene encodes CDR1 ENHRY and CDR2 SYGVKD.

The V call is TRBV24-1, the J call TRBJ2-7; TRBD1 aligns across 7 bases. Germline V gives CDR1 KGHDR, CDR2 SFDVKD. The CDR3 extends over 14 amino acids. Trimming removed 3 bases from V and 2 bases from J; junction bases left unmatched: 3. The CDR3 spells CATSDAGTAYEQYF. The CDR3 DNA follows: TGTGCCACCAGTGATGCCGGGACAGCCTACGAGCAGTACTTC.

The CDR3 region has the DNA TGTGCCAGCAGCCAAACGACAGGGGACAATGAGCAGTTCTTC. Residues: CASSQTTGDNEQFF. V is TRBV14 and J is TRBJ2-1; 8 nucleotides agree with TRBD1. The CDR3 spans 14 residues. The germline V gene encodes CDR1 SGHDN and CDR2 FVKESK. V shed 2 bases, J shed 5 bases, and the junction held 2 bases outside the gene matches. The entire variable domain, with the rest obtained from reference TRBV14 and TRBJ2-1, is as follows: EAGVTQFPSHSVIEKGQTVTLRCDPISGHDNLYWYRRVMGKEIKFLLHFVKESKQDESGMPNNRFLAERTGGTYSTLKVQPAELEDSGVYFCASSQTTGDNEQFFGPGTRLTVL.

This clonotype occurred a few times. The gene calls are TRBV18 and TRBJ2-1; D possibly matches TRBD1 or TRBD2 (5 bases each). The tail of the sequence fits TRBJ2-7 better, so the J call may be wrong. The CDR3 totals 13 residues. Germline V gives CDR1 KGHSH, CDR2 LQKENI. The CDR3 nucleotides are TGTGCCAGCTCACGGGGTGGGGGCTACGAGCAGTACTTC. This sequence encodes CASSRGGGYEQYF.

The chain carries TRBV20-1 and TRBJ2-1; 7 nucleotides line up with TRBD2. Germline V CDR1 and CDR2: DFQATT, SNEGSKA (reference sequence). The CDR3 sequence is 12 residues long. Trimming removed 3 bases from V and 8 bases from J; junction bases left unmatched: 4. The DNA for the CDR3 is TGCAGTGCTAGTTGGGGGGGGGATGAGCAGTTCTTC. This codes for CSASWGGDEQFF.

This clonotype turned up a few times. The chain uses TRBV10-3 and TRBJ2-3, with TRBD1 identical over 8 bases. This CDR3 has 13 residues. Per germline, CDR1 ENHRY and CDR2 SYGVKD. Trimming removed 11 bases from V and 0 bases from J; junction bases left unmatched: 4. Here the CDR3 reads CAGQGTSTDTQYF. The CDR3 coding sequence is TGTGCCGGACAGGGAACTAGCACAGATACGCAGTATTTT.

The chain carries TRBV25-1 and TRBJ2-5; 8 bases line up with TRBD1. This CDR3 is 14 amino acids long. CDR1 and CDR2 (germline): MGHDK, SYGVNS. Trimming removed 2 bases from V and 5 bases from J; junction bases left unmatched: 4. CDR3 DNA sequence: TGTGCCAGCAGTGAAGTGACAGGGGTGGAGACCCAGTACTTC. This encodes CASSEVTGVETQYF.